The present T cell receptor beta chain was sequenced within a study of T cell responses to AZD1222 COVID-19 vaccine. This table comes from immunoSEQ multiplex PCR, and its TCRdb copy is limited to in-frame clones, with some not included. The profile shows approximately 100,000 clones, 80% to 90% of them singletons. Germline V gene lookup returns CDR1 LGHNA and CDR2 YSLEER. The V gene end was trimmed by 4 bases and the J gene end by 8 bases; junction bases not matched to a gene: 11. The CDR3 has 15 residues. The chain is built from TRBV4-3 and TRBJ2-1; TRBD2 matches at 7 bases. This material consisted of peripheral blood, taken on day 0 of AZD1222 vaccination. This sequence was found in an adult in good health. The CDR3 DNA follows: TGCGCCAGCAGCCTTACTAGCGTTACCCCTTATGAGCAGTTCTTC. It codes for CASSLTSVTPYEQFF.